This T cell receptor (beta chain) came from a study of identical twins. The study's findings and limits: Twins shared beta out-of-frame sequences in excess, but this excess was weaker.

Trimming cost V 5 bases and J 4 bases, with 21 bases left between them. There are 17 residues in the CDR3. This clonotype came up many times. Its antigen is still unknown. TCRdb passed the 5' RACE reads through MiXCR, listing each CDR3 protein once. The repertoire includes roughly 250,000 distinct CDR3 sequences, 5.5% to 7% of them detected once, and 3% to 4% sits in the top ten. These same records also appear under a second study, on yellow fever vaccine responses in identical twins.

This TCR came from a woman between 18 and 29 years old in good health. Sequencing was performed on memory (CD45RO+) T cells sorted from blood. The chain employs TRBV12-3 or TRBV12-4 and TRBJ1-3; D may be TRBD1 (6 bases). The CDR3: CASSPGSGTTAGNTIYF. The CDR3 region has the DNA TGTGCCAGCAGTCCAGGCTCCGGGACAACAGCCGGAAACACCATATATTTT.